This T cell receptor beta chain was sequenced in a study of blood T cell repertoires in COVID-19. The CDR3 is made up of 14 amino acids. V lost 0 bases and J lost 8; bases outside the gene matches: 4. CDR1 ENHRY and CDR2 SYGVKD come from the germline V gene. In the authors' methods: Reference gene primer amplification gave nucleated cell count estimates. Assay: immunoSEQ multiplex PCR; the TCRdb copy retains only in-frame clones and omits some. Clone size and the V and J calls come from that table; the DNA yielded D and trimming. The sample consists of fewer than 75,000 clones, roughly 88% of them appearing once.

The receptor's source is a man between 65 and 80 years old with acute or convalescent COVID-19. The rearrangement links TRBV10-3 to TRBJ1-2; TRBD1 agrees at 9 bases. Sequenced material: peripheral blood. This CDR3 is CAISESTGGRGYTF. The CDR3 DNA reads TGTGCCATCAGTGAGTCTACAGGGGGCCGGGGCTACACCTTC.